Listed here is a single TCR beta chain. The limits of the CDR3 on the DNA are not certain, so only TCRdb's listed CDR3 is given. TCRdb itself ran the PCR reads through MiXCR, one entry per CDR3 protein. This sample carries about 84,000 distinct CDR3 sequences, around 49% of them seen once, and the ten largest clones take roughly an eighth. This entry belongs to a study of CDR3 diversity in severe acne. Counting both end residues, the CDR3 totals 20 amino acids. CDR1 MNHNS and CDR2 SASEGT come from the germline V gene. Specimen: blood. This sequence joins TRBV6-1 and TRBJ1-3. The receptor's source is a male donor in good health, without acne. Here the CDR3 reads CAVGGGANTEAFFGQGTIYF.